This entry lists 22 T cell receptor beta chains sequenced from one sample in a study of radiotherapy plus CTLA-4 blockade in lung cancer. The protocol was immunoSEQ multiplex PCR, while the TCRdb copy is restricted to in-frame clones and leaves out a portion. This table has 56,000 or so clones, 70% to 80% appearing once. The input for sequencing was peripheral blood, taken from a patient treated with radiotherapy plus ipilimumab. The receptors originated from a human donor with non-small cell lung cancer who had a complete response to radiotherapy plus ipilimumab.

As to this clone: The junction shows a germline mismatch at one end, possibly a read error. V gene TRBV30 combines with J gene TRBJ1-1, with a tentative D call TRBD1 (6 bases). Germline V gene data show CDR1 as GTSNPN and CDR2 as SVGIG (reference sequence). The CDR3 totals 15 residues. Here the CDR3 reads CAWSGDPGVKTEAFF. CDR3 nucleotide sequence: TGTGCCTGGAGTGGAGATCCAGGGGTGAAGACTGAAGCTTTCTTT.

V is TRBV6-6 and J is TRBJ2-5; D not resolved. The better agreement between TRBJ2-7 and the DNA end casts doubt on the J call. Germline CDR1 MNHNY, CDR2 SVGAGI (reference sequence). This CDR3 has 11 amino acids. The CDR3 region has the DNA TGTGCCAGCAGTGACACCTACGAGCAGTACTTC. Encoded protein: CASSDTYEQYF.

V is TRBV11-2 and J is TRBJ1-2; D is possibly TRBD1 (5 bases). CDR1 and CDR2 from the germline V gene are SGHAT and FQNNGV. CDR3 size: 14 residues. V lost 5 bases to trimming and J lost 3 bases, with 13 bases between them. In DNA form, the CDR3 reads TGTGCCAGCAGCCCAGGGTATTTAGACTATGGCTACACCTTC. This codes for CASSPGYLDYGYTF.

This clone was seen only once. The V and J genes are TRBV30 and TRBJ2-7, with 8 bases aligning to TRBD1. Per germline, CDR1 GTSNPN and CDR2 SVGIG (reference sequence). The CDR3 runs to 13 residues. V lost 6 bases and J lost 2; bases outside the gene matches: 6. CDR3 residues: CACPGTGAYEQYF. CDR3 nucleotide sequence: TGTGCCTGCCCCGGGACAGGAGCCTACGAGCAGTACTTC.

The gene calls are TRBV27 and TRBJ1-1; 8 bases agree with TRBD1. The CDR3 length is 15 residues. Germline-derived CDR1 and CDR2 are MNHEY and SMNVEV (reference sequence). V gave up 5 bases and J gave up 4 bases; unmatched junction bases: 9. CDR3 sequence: CASSTKQGGGTEAFF. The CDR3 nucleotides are TGTGCCAGCAGTACAAAACAGGGGGGCGGCACTGAAGCTTTCTTT.

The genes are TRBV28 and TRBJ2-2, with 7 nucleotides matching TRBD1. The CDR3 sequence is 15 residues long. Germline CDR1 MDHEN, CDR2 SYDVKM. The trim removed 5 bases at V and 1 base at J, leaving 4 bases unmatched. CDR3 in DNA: TGTGCCAGCAGTGACAGGGTCCGGAACACCGGGGAGCTGTTTTTT. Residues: CASSDRVRNTGELFF.

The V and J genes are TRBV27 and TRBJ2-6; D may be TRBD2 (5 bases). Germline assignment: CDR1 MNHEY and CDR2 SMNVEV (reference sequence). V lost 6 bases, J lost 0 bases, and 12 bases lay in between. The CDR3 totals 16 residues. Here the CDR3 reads CASRRASSSGANVLTF. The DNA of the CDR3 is TGTGCCAGCAGGAGGGCTTCCAGCTCTGGGGCCAACGTCCTGACTTTC.

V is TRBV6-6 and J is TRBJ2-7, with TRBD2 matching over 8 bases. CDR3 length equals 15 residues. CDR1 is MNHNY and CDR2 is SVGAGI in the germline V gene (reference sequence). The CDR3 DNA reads TGTGCCGGCAGTGACCCGGGGGGGCCGGAGGTGGAGCAGTACGTC. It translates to CAGSDPGGPEVEQYV.

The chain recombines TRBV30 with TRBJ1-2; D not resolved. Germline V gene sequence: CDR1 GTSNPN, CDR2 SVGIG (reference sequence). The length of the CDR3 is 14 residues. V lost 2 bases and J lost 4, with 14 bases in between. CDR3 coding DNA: TGTGCCTGGAGTTCCCTCCAGTCGCCCTATGGCTACACCTTC. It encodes CAWSSLQSPYGYTF.

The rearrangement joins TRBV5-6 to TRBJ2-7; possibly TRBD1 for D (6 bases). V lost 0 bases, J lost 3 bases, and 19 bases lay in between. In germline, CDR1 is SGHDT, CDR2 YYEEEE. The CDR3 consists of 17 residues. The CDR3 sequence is CASSLGGFRDKSYEQYV. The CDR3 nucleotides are TGTGCCAGCAGCTTGGGGGGCTTTCGGGACAAAAGCTACGAGCAGTACGTC.

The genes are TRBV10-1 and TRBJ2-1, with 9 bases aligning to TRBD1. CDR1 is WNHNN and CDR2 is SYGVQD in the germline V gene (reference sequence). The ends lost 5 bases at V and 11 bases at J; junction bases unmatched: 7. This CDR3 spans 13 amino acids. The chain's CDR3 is CASSTGTGQQQFF. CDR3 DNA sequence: TGCGCCAGCAGTACCGGGACAGGGCAGCAGCAGTTCTTC.

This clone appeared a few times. CDR3 in DNA: TGTGCCAGCAGCTACGGGACGAACAGGGGGGAGTTCTTC. This translates into CASSYGTNRGEFF. This chain connects TRBV7-2 to TRBJ2-1; 8 positions match TRBD1. Germline CDR1 reads SGHTA; CDR2 reads FQGNSA. With 4 bases clipped from V and 14 bases from J, the junction kept 10 bases outside the gene matches. This CDR3 has 13 residues. Based on the CDR3 plus reference TRBV7-2 and TRBJ2-1, the full variable domain is GAGVSQSPSNKVTEKGKDVELRCDPISGHTALYWYRQSLGQGLEFLIYFQGNSAPDKSGLPSDRFSAERTGGSVSTLTIQRTQQEDSAVYLCASSYGTNRGEFFGPGTRLTVL.

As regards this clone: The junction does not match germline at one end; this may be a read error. This CDR3 is CASSPRDRGAGELFF. CDR3 nucleotides: TGTGCTAGCAGCCCGAGGGACAGGGGCGCCGGGGAGCTGTTTTTT. The chain links TRBV7-7 to TRBJ2-2; 10 bases fit TRBD1. The CDR3 runs 15 residues. The germline CDR1 and CDR2 sequences are SSHAT and FNYEAQ (reference sequence).

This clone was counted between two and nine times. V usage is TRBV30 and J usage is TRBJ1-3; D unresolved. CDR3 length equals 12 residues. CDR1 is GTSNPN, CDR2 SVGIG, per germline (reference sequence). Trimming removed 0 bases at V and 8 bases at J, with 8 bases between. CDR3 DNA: TGTGCCTGGAGTGTACTTACGGACACCATATATTTT. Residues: CAWSVLTDTIYF.

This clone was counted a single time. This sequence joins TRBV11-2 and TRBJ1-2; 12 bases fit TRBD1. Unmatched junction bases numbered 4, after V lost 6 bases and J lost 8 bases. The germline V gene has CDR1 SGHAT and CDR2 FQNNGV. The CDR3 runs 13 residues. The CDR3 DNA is TGTGCCAGCAGGGGACAGGGGGCGAGGGGCTACACCTTC. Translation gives CASRGQGARGYTF.

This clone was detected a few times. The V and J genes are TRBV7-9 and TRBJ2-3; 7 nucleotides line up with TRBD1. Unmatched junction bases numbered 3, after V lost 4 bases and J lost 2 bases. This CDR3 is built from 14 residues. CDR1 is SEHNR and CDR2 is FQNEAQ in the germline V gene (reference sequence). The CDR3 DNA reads TGTGCCAGCAGCTCGGACAGGACCACAGATACGCAGTATTTT. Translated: CASSSDRTTDTQYF.

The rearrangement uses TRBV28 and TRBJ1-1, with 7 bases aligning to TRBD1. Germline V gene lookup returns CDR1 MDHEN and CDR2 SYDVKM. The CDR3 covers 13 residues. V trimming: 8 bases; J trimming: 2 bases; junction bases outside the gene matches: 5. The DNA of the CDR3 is TGTGCCAGCCTGACAGGGCTCAACACTGAAGCTTTCTTT. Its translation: CASLTGLNTEAFF.

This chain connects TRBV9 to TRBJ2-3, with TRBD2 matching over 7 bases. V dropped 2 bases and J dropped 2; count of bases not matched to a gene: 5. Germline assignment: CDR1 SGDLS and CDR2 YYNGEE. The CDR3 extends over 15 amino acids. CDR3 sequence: CASSVRGGNTDTQYF. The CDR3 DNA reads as TGTGCCAGCAGCGTGCGCGGGGGAAACACAGATACGCAGTATTTT.

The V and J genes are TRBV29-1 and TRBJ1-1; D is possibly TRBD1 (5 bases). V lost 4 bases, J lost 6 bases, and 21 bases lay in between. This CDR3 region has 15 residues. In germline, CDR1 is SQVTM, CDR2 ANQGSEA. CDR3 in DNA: TGCAGCGTTGGGGGGTCCAGGCCCGGGAGGGCTGAAGCTTTCTTT. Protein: CSVGGSRPGRAEAFF. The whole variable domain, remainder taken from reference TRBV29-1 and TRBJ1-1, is SAVISQKPSRDICQRGTSLTIQCQVDSQVTMMFWYRQQPGQSLTLIATANQGSEATYESGFVIDKFPISRPNLTFSTLTVSNMSPEDSSIYLCSVGGSRPGRAEAFFGQGTRLTVV.

In nucleotides, the CDR3 is TGCGCCAGCAGCTTGGCCTCCTACGACACTGAAGCTTTCTTT. This gives the protein CASSLASYDTEAFF. This chain joins TRBV5-1 and TRBJ1-1, with no clear D. The CDR3 sequence is 14 residues long. Germline V CDR1 and CDR2: SGHRS, YFSETQ. V lost 0 bases and J 3 bases, leaving 9 bases between the germline ends.

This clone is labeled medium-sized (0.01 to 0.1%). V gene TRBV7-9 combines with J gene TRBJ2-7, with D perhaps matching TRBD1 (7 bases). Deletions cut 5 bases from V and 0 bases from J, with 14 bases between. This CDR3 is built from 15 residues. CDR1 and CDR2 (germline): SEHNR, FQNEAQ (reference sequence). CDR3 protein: CASSAGQSYSYEQYV. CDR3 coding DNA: TGTGCCAGCAGCGCGGGACAGAGTTACTCCTACGAGCAGTACGTC.

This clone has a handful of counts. The CDR3 nucleotides are TGTGCCAGCAGCCCCGGGACAGGCATTCCAAACACTGAAGCTTTCTTT. Translating gives CASSPGTGIPNTEAFF. V usage is TRBV11-3 and J usage is TRBJ1-1, with 8 nucleotides matching TRBD1. Germline-derived CDR1 and CDR2 are SGHNT and YENEEA. The CDR3 totals 16 residues. V was pared by 5 bases and J by 2 bases, with 10 bases of the junction left unmatched.